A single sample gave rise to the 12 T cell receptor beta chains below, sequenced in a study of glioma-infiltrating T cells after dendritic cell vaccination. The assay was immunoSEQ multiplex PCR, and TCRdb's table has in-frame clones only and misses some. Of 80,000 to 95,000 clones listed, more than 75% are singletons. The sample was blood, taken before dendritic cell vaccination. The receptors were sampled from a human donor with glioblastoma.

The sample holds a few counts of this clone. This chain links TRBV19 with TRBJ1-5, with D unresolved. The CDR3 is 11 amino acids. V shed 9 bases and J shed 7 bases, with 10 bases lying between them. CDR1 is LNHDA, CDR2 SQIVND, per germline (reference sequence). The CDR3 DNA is TGTGCCAGCGGAGGTTACCAGCCCCAGCATTTT. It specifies CASGGYQPQHF.

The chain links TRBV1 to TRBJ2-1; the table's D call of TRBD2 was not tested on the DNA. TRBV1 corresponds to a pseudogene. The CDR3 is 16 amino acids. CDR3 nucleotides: TGCACCAGCAGCCACCAGGCTAGCGGGGAAGCACATGAGCAGTTCTTC. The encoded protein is CTSSHQASGEAHEQFF.

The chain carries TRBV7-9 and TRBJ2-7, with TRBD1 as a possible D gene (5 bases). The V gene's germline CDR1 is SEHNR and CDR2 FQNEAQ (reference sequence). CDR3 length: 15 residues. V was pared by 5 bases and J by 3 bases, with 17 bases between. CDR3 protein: CASSSRLGASYEQYF. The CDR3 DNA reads TGTGCCAGCAGCAGCAGGTTAGGGGCGAGCTACGAGCAGTACTTC. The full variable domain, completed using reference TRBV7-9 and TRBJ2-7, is DTGVSQNPRHKITKRGQNVTFRCDPISEHNRLYWYRQTLGQGPEFLTYFQNEAQLEKSRLLSDRFSAERPKGSFSTLEIQRTEQGDSAMYLCASSSRLGASYEQYFGPGTRLTVT.

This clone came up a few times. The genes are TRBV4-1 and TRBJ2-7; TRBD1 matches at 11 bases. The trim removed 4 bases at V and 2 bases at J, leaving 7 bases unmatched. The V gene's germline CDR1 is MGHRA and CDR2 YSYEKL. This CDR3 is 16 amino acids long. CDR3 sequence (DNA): TGCGCCAGCAGCCCTACGGAGGGACAGGGGGCCTACGAGCAGTACTTC. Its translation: CASSPTEGQGAYEQYF.

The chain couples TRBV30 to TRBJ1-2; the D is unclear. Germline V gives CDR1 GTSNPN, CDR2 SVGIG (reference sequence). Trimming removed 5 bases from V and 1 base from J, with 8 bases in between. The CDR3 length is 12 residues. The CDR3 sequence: CAWGLVNYGYTF. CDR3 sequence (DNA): TGTGCCTGGGGCCTCGTTAACTATGGCTACACCTTC.

CDR3 nucleotides: TGTGCCAGCAGTTACTTAGCGGGAGTCGGGAATGAGCAGTTCTTC. The encoded protein is CASSYLAGVGNEQFF. V and J are TRBV7-2 and TRBJ2-1; 9 nucleotides align to TRBD2. Germline trimming cut 6 bases from V and 7 bases from J; bases unmatched to any gene: 10. CDR1 and CDR2 (germline): SGHTA, FQGNSA. The CDR3 consists of 15 residues.

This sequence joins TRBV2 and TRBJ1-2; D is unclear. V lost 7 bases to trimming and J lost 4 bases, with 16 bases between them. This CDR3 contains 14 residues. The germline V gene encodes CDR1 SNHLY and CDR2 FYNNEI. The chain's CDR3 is CASKYNSRSYGYTF. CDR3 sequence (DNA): TGTGCCAGCAAATACAACAGCAGGTCCTATGGCTACACCTTC.

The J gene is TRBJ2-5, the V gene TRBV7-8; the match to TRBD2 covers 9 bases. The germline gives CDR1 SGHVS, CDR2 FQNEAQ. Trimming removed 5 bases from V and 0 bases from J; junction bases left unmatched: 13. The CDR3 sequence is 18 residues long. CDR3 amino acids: CASSPRVITSGYQETQYF. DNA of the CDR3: TGTGCCAGCAGCCCCCGAGTGATAACTAGCGGGTACCAAGAGACCCAGTACTTC.

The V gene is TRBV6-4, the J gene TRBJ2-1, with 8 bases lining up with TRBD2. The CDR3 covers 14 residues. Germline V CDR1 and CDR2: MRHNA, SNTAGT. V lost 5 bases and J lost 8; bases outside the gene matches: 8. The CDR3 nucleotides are TGTGCCAGCAGTTCCACAGCGGGAGTCGATGAGCAGTTCTTC. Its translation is CASSSTAGVDEQFF.

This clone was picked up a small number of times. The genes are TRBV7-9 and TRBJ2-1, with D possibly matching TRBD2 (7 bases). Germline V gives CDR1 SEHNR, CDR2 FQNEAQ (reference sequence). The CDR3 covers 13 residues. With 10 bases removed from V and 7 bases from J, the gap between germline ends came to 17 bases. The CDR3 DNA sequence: TGTGCCACCAGAGGGGGGGGGATGAATGAGCAGTTCTTC. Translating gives CATRGGGMNEQFF.

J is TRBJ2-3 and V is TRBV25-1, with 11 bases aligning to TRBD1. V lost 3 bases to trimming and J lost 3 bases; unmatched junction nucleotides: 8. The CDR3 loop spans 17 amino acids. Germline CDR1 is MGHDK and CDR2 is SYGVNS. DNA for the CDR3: TGTGCCAGCAGTGACCCGGGCCGGGACAGGGGGACAGATACGCAGTATTTT. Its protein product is CASSDPGRDRGTDTQYF.

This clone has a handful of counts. The CDR3 sequence: CASSLSDTQYF. CDR3 in DNA: TGTGCCAGCAGCCTATCTGATACGCAGTATTTT. The chain is built from TRBV14 and TRBJ2-3, with unresolved D. The CDR3 has 11 amino acids. V gave up 4 bases and J gave up 6 bases, with 5 bases separating them. The V gene's germline CDR1 is SGHDN and CDR2 FVKESK.